What follows describes a single T cell receptor beta chain. There are 15 residues in the CDR3. Trimming cost V 1 base and J 0 bases; bases outside gene matches: 2. CDR1 is MGHDK, CDR2 SYGVNS, per germline. This specimen belongs to a study of blood T cells in healthy people across ages. Next came a second PCR, run for about 6 to 11 cycles, which used a sample-barcoded 5' primer along with a J-beta primer mix. One entry per CDR3 protein, called by TCRdb with MiXCR from the 5' RACE reads. The sample has about 1.5 million distinct CDR3 sequences, approximately 42% seen once. This sequence originates from a woman aged 18 to 35 in good health. Material for sequencing was blood. This chain uses TRBV25-1 with TRBJ1-2; the match to TRBD1 covers 7 bases. The CDR3 sequence: CASSESGQTNYGYTF. Here the CDR3 DNA reads TGTGCCAGCAGTGAATCGGGACAGACTAACTATGGCTACACCTTC.